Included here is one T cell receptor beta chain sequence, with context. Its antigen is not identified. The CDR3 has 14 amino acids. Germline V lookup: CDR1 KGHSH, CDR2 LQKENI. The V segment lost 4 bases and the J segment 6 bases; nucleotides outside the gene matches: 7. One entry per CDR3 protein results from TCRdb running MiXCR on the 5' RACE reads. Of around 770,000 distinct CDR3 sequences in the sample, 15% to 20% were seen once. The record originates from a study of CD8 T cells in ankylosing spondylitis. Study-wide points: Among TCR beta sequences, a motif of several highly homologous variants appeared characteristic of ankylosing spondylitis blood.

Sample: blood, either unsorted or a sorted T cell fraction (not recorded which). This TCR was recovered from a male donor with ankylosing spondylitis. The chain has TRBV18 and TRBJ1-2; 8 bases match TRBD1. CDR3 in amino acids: CASSLIQGADGYTF. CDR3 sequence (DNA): TGTGCCAGCTCACTAATTCAGGGGGCGGATGGCTACACCTTC.